Following are 29 T cell receptor beta chains from one sample sequenced in a study of CD8+ T cells in alopecia areata. As for treatment: oral pan-JAK inhibitor, 5-10 mg twice daily. Sequencing templates came from extracted RNA that was reverse transcribed into cDNA. Assay used: immunoSEQ multiplex PCR; TCRdb lists only in-frame clones, some missing. Of 95,000 to 100,000 clones detected, about 60% appear once; the ten largest clones hold roughly 15%. The source material was CD8+ T cells sorted from blood, sampled at approximately week 61, from a patient treated with tofacitinib. These TCRs come from a human donor with alopecia areata.

The sample holds a few counts of this clone. The V and J genes are TRBV9 and TRBJ2-1, with a possible D match to TRBD1 (6 bases). CDR3 length equals 16 residues. CDR1 is SGDLS, CDR2 YYNGEE, per germline. Trimming shortened V by 3 bases and J by 7 bases, and 20 bases separated the two germline ends. The CDR3 DNA is TGTGCCAGCAGCGGGCCCCGGGTCTCAGGGGCAAATGAGCAGTTCTTC. As protein: CASSGPRVSGANEQFF. Looking up the rest from reference TRBV9 and TRBJ2-1 gives the full variable domain: DSGVTQTPKHLITATGQRVTLRCSPRSGDLSVYWYQQSLDQGLQFLIQYYNGEERAKGNILERFSAQQFPDLHSELNLSSLELGDSALYFCASSGPRVSGANEQFFGPGTRLTVL.

This clone occurred a few times. Other DNA sequences in the same sample also yield this CDR3. The chain uses TRBV7-9 and TRBJ2-3; no clear D gene. CDR1 and CDR2 from the germline V gene are SEHNR and FQNEAQ (reference sequence). Trimming took 3 bases from V and 2 from J, leaving 3 bases between them. This CDR3 has 12 amino acids. The CDR3 DNA follows: TGTGCCAGCAGCTTTCCCACAGATACGCAGTATTTT. Protein sequence: CASSFPTDTQYF.

This clone was counted between two and nine times. The chain employs TRBV5-6 and TRBJ2-4; tentatively, D is TRBD1 or TRBD2 (5 bases each). The CDR3 totals 15 residues. V lost 4 bases to trimming and J lost 3 bases, with 14 bases between them. The germline V gene encodes CDR1 SGHDT and CDR2 YYEEEE. CDR3 residues: CASSHSGTGKNIQYF. Here the CDR3 DNA reads TGTGCCAGCAGCCACTCCGGGACGGGCAAAAACATTCAGTACTTC.

This sequence joins TRBV5-6 and TRBJ2-5, with 8 positions matching TRBD1. Germline-derived CDR1 and CDR2 are SGHDT and YYEEEE. The CDR3 covers 15 residues. The J segment lost 5 bases and the V segment lost 0 bases, leaving 6 bases of the junction unmatched. The CDR3 DNA reads TGTGCCAGCAGCTTGGGGGCAGGGGGCTGGGAGACCCAGTACTTC. Encoded protein: CASSLGAGGWETQYF. The entire variable domain, with the rest obtained from reference TRBV5-6 and TRBJ2-5, is as follows: DAGVTQSPTHLIKTRGQQVTLRCSPKSGHDTVSWYQQALGQGPQFIFQYYEEEERQRGNFPDRFSGHQFPNYSSELNVNALLLGDSALYLCASSLGAGGWETQYFGPGTRLLVL.

The chain combines TRBV29-1 with TRBJ2-1, with no clear D. This CDR3 spans 16 amino acids. Trimming pared 0 bases from V and 0 bases from J, leaving 12 bases between. Germline loops: CDR1 SQVTM, CDR2 ANQGSEA. Here the CDR3 reads CSVEDYAAYSYNEQFF. Here the CDR3 DNA reads TGCAGCGTTGAAGATTACGCCGCCTACTCCTACAATGAGCAGTTCTTC.

As DNA, the CDR3 is TGTGCCAGCAGCGGGCGGAAGGTCTCCTACGAGCAGTACTTC. It translates to CASSGRKVSYEQYF. The chain employs TRBV27 and TRBJ2-7; D call uncertain. Germline V gene data show CDR1 as MNHEY and CDR2 as SMNVEV (reference sequence). The CDR3 runs 14 residues. V was cut by 6 bases and J by 0 bases, with 12 bases left in between.

The genes are TRBV30 and TRBJ1-2, with unresolved D. Germline V gene data show CDR1 as GTSNPN and CDR2 as SVGIG (reference sequence). The CDR3 totals 14 residues. Trimming cost V 8 bases and J 2 bases, with 18 bases left between them. CDR3 protein: CARSGGHPNYGYTF. DNA of the CDR3: TGTGCCCGCAGCGGCGGGCATCCCAACTATGGCTACACCTTC.

This CDR3 is CASSQEAGDVFNEQFF. The CDR3 region has the DNA TGTGCCAGCAGCCAAGAGGCGGGGGATGTGTTCAATGAGCAGTTCTTC. The chain combines TRBV4-2 with TRBJ2-1; 7 bases agree with TRBD2. V gave up 0 bases and J gave up 6 bases; unmatched junction bases: 8. This CDR3 spans 16 amino acids. Germline lookup yields CDR1 LGHNA and CDR2 YNFKEQ.

This chain links TRBV4-1 with TRBJ1-5; 7 bases map to TRBD1. Trimming removed 4 bases from V and 3 bases from J; junction bases left unmatched: 6. The CDR3 length is 15 residues. Germline V gene lookup returns CDR1 MGHRA and CDR2 YSYEKL. The CDR3 DNA is TGCGCCAGCAGCCCCCGGACAGGCAACAATCAGCCCCAGCATTTT. It encodes CASSPRTGNNQPQHF.

In this sample, this clone turned up once. The J gene is TRBJ1-1, the V gene TRBV27; tentatively, D is TRBD1 (5 bases). Germline V gene sequence: CDR1 MNHEY, CDR2 SMNVEV (reference sequence). The CDR3 covers 15 residues. V lost 8 bases, J lost 4 bases, and 20 bases lay in between. This chain's CDR3 is CASLKKVGEGTEAFF. The CDR3, as DNA: TGTGCCAGCCTTAAAAAGGTGGGGGAGGGCACTGAAGCTTTCTTT.

CDR3 in DNA: TGTGCCAGGTCAGACAGTGGCAGGGAAGCTTTCTTT. Translated: CARSDSGREAFF. This chain links TRBV2 with TRBJ1-1; weak D call: TRBD1 (5 bases). V dropped 9 bases and J dropped 8 bases, with 16 bases sitting between them. CDR1 is SNHLY, CDR2 FYNNEI, per germline. The CDR3 length is 12 residues.

The chain joins TRBV13 to TRBJ1-2, with D hard to call. The V gene's germline CDR1 is PRHDT and CDR2 FYEKMQ (reference sequence). V gave up 6 bases and J gave up 1 base, with 9 bases separating them. The CDR3 extends over 13 amino acids. The CDR3 DNA sequence: TGTGCCAGCAGAGGGCAAGATAACTATGGCTACACCTTC. Amino acid sequence: CASRGQDNYGYTF.

The chain is built from TRBV27 and TRBJ1-5, with no clear D. V dropped 8 bases and J dropped 1 base, with 12 bases sitting between them. Looked up from germline, CDR1 is MNHEY and CDR2 is SMNVEV (reference sequence). The CDR3 totals 14 residues. The CDR3 region is CASRRDGSNQPQHF. CDR3 bases: TGTGCCAGCCGAAGGGATGGAAGCAATCAGCCCCAGCATTTT.

This clone has only one observation. The chain joins TRBV6-1 to TRBJ2-2; D unclear. The CDR3 is 8 amino acids. Trimming shortened V by 11 bases and J by 8 bases, and 3 bases separated the two germline ends. Per germline, CDR1 MNHNS and CDR2 SASEGT. The CDR3 loop reads CASGELFF. DNA of the CDR3: TGTGCCTCGGGGGAGCTGTTTTTT.

The chain recombines TRBV7-3 with TRBJ2-3; 8 nucleotides line up with TRBD1. Germline V gene sequence: CDR1 SGHTA, CDR2 FQGTGA. V trimming: 6 bases; J trimming: 4 bases; junction bases outside the gene matches: 6. The CDR3 sequence is 14 residues long. DNA of the CDR3: TGTGCCAGCAGACAACAGGGGGGCGCAGATACGCAGTATTTT. Translation: CASRQQGGADTQYF.

The V and J genes are TRBV25-1 and TRBJ1-5; D unclear. Germline assignment: CDR1 MGHDK and CDR2 SYGVNS. CDR3 size: 13 residues. V lost 4 bases to trimming and J lost 10 bases, with 14 bases between them. As DNA, the CDR3 is TGTGCCAGCAGTGCCGGGATAATCGGCCCCCAGCATTTT. As protein: CASSAGIIGPQHF.

This clone was recorded a few times. The chain is built from TRBV2 and TRBJ1-5; the match to TRBD1 covers 7 bases. V dropped 6 bases and J dropped 3; count of bases not matched to a gene: 2. The CDR3 runs to 13 residues. Germline-derived CDR1 and CDR2 are SNHLY and FYNNEI. CDR3 sequence: CASRTGFNQPQHF. The CDR3, as DNA: TGTGCCAGCAGGACAGGGTTCAATCAGCCCCAGCATTTT.

The chain couples TRBV7-6 to TRBJ1-5; D remains ambiguous. Germline V gene sequence: CDR1 SGHVS, CDR2 FNYEAQ. The length of the CDR3 is 13 residues. V was pared by 4 bases and J by 12 bases, with 16 bases between. DNA of the CDR3: TGTGCCAGCAGCTCAAGTAGGGCAACAGACCAGCATTTT. Protein product: CASSSSRATDQHF.

This chain links TRBV9 with TRBJ1-1; D may be TRBD1 (6 bases). The V and J ends lost 1 base and 3 bases respectively, with 13 bases between them. CDR1 and CDR2 from the germline V gene are SGDLS and YYNGEE. This CDR3 region has 15 residues. CDR3 in DNA: TGTGCCAGCAGCGTAAACAGGGTTTCCGACACTGAAGCTTTCTTT. Protein sequence: CASSVNRVSDTEAFF.

As concerns this clone: Sequence at one end of the junction differs from germline and may be a read error. The CDR3 nucleotides are TGTGCCAGCAGCCTAGCAGGGGTTCAAGATACGCAGTATTTT. This translates into CASSLAGVQDTQYF. The J gene is TRBJ2-3, the V gene TRBV7-8, with TRBD1 as a possible D gene (6 bases). The CDR3 is made up of 14 amino acids. Germline V lookup: CDR1 SGHVS, CDR2 FQNEAQ. The whole variable domain, filled in from reference TRBV7-8 and TRBJ2-3, reads GAGVSQSPRYKVAKRGQDVALRCDPISGHVSLFWYQQALGQGPEFLTYFQNEAQLDKSGLPSDRFFAERPEGSVSTLKIQRTQQEDSAVYLCASSLAGVQDTQYFGPGTRLTVL.

In its sample, this clone was seen a few times. This chain connects TRBV9 to TRBJ1-1, with D unresolved. Germline V lookup: CDR1 SGDLS, CDR2 YYNGEE. V gave up 2 bases and J gave up 8 bases, with 4 bases separating them. CDR3 size: 10 residues. CDR3: CASSVSEAFF. Written as DNA, the CDR3 is TGTGCCAGCAGCGTCAGCGAAGCTTTCTTT.

Concerning this clone: An end of the junction differs from the germline gene, which may be a read error. This chain uses TRBV4-1 with TRBJ2-7; D gene uncertain. CDR1 and CDR2 from the germline V gene are MGHRA and YSYEKL. This CDR3 contains 13 residues. The CDR3 DNA sequence: TGCGCCAGCAGCCAAGCGGTATACGACCGAGCGAACTTC. It codes for CASSQAVYDRANF.

The chain combines TRBV6-6 with TRBJ2-7; TRBD1 aligns across 12 bases. Per germline, CDR1 MNHNY and CDR2 SVGAGI (reference sequence). V lost 4 bases to trimming and J lost 4 bases; unmatched junction nucleotides: 8. The CDR3 runs to 16 residues. DNA for the CDR3: TGTGCCAGCAGTTCACCGGGACAGGGGGCATCTTACGAGCAGTACTTC. Translating it yields CASSSPGQGASYEQYF.

With respect to this clone: The CDR3 does not close with the conserved phenylalanine or tryptophan, likely indicating a read error. The DNA is left out, because the CDR3 cannot be placed on it with certainty; the CDR3 is given as TCRdb lists it. The chain carries TRBV2 and TRBJ1-6. Germline-derived CDR1 and CDR2 are SNHLY and FYNNEI. The CDR3 is 10 residues long, ends included. The CDR3 region is CASRGDASVA.

This clone has just one count. This chain joins TRBV2 and TRBJ1-6, with D maybe TRBD1 (5 bases). The germline V and J ends were trimmed by 3 bases and 7 bases, with 16 bases remaining between them. The length of the CDR3 is 16 residues. Per the germline V gene, CDR1 is SNHLY and CDR2 is FYNNEI. CDR3 amino acids: CASSDVGVGVNSPLHF. The CDR3 nucleotides are TGTGCCAGCAGTGATGTTGGAGTAGGGGTGAATTCACCCCTCCACTTT.

The rearrangement joins TRBV13 to TRBJ2-1; TRBD2 is a possible D gene (6 bases). CDR1 and CDR2 from the germline V gene are PRHDT and FYEKMQ (reference sequence). The V end lost 2 bases, the J end lost 2 bases, and 13 bases lay between the germline ends. The length of the CDR3 is 16 residues. CDR3 sequence reads: CASSLRGSGAYNEQFF. The CDR3 DNA reads as TGTGCCAGCAGCTTACGCGGTAGCGGAGCCTACAATGAGCAGTTCTTC.

This clone appeared once. The chain is built from TRBV7-8 and TRBJ2-7; 7 bases fit TRBD1. CDR1 is SGHVS, CDR2 FQNEAQ, per germline. The CDR3 contains 15 residues. V lost 10 bases and J lost 5; bases outside the gene matches: 17. Written as DNA, the CDR3 is TGTGCCACTATCACCCCGGGACAGAGTACCAACGAGCAGTACTTC. It codes for CATITPGQSTNEQYF.

In this sample, this clone turned up a few times. The rearrangement uses TRBV29-1 and TRBJ1-5, with unresolved D. The CDR3 length is 13 residues. V gave up 5 bases and J gave up 0 bases, with 8 bases separating them. Germline V CDR1 and CDR2: SQVTM, ANQGSEA. The CDR3 nucleotides are TGCAGCGTTTCCAGTCATAGCAATCAGCCCCAGCATTTT. Translated: CSVSSHSNQPQHF.

The gene calls are TRBV11-2 and TRBJ2-5; 9 bases map to TRBD2. Germline-derived CDR1 and CDR2 are SGHAT and FQNNGV. Germline trimming cut 1 base from V and 4 bases from J; bases unmatched to any gene: 4. There are 15 residues in the CDR3. This chain's CDR3 is CASSLVAGGTETQYF. CDR3 coding DNA: TGTGCCAGCAGCTTAGTTGCGGGGGGGACAGAGACCCAGTACTTC.